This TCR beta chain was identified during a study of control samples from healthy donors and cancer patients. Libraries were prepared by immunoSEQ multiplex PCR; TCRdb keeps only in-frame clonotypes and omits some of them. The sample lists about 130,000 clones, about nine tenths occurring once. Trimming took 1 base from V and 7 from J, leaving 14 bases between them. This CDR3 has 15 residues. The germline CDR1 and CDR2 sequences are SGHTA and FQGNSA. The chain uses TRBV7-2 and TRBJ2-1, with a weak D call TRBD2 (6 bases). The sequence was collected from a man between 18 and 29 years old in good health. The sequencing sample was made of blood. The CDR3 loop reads CASSLVGLAPNEQFF. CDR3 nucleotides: TGTGCCAGCAGCTTAGTAGGGCTAGCGCCTAATGAGCAGTTCTTC.